The rows below give T cell receptor beta chains drawn from one sample of a study of somatic mutations in cytotoxic T cells in rheumatoid arthritis. The method was immunoSEQ multiplex PCR; TCRdb's version includes in-frame clones alone and lacks a portion of them. The repertoire has 20,000 or so clones, about 80% of them found once; the top ten carry about 10%. Sequencing input: CD8+ T cells sorted from blood. These receptor sequences come from a woman aged 50 to 65 in good health. CDR3s include the opening cysteine and the closing phenylalanine or tryptophan. Each record gives: V gene, J gene, D gene, clone size, CDR3 DNA, CDR3 protein. A D gene is named only where the DNA matches it firmly. Size values are once, few and many counts, or a class for expanded clones, and some rows have none.

TRBV6-5	TRBJ2-7	NA	NA	TGTGCCAGCAGTTACCAGGGTTGGGCTGGCTACGAGCAGTACTTC	CASSYQGWAGYEQYF
TRBV19	TRBJ2-3	NA	NA	TGTGCCAGTACGTCCACAGATACGCAGTATTTT	CASTSTDTQYF
TRBV25-1	TRBJ2-5	NA	NA	TGTGCAACTGGCGGGGTAGGGCAGACCCAGTACTTC	CATGGVGQTQYF
TRBV11-2	TRBJ1-1	NA	NA	TGTGCCAGCAGCTTAGAACAAACGTACACTGAAGCTTTCTTT	CASSLEQTYTEAFF
TRBV6-6	TRBJ2-3	TRBD1	few	TGTGCCAGCAGTACTGGGACAGGGGGATACACAGATACGCAGTATTTT	CASSTGTGGYTDTQYF
TRBV4-1	TRBJ1-5	NA	NA	TGCGCCAGCAGCCAAGGGGCTCCGCCCCAGGGGCTAAGCAATCAGCCCCAGCATTTT	CASSQGAPPQGLSNQPQHF
TRBV6-1	TRBJ1-5	TRBD1	medium-sized	TGTGCCAGCAGTGATATCCGGGACAGGGGAGCTGGCCAGCCCCAGCATTTT	CASSDIRDRGAGQPQHF
TRBV9	TRBJ1-2	NA	NA	TGTGCCAGCAGCGTAGTAGACGGAAGCCATGGCTACACCTTC	CASSVVDGSHGYTF
TRBV30	TRBJ2-7	NA	NA	TGTGCCTGGAGTGTAGCGAACGAGCAGTACTTC	CAWSVANEQYF
TRBV13	TRBJ2-1	TRBD2	NA	TGTGCCAGCAGCACAGGACTAGCGGGAAGGAATGAGCAGTTCTTC	CASSTGLAGRNEQFF
TRBV20-1	TRBJ1-1	NA	NA	TGCAGTGCTAGACACGGCACTGAAGCTTTCTTT	CSARHGTEAFF
TRBV4-2	TRBJ2-5	NA	NA	TGTGCCAGCAGCCAAGCTTCCGGAGGGGGAGAGACCCAGTACTTC	CASSQASGGGETQYF
TRBV7-2	TRBJ1-1	NA	NA	TGTGCCAGCAGCTTAGAACGGGGGCTAGGGACTGAAGCTTTCTTT	CASSLERGLGTEAFF
TRBV6-4	TRBJ2-3	NA	few	TGTGCCAGCAGTTCCTCTAGCACAGATACGCAGTATTTT	CASSSSSTDTQYF
TRBV9	TRBJ2-1	TRBD2	NA	TGTGCCAGCAGCGTAGCTACTTTGACTAGCGGGAACAATGAGCAGTTCTTC	CASSVATLTSGNNEQFF
TRBV6-1	TRBJ2-1	TRBD1	once	TGTGCCAGCAGTGGGGACAGGGGGATCCTTTGGGAGCAGTTCTTC	CASSGDRGILWEQFF
TRBV14	TRBJ2-7	NA	NA	TGTGCCAGCAGTCACAGGAATGACGAGCAGTACTTC	CASSHRNDEQYF
TRBV19	TRBJ2-1	NA	NA	TGTGCCAGTAGCCCCGTGCGAATCAATGAGCAGTTCTTC	CASSPVRINEQFF
TRBV27	TRBJ1-5	NA	NA	TGTGCTCACAGGGTTGATCAGCCCCAGCATTTT	CAHRVDQPQHF
TRBV6-4	TRBJ1-1	TRBD1	NA	TGTGCCAGCAGCCTCCCCCGGGACAGGGGGCGCAAAGCTTTCTTT	CASSLPRDRGRKAFF
TRBV19	TRBJ1-1	TRBD1	NA	TGTGCCAGTAGTATAAGTTCCAGGGGGCTCACTGAAGCTTTCTTT	CASSISSRGLTEAFF
TRBV4-1	TRBJ1-1	NA	NA	TGCGCCAGCAGCCAAGTCCCGAGGGGGAACACTGAAGCTTTCTTT	CASSQVPRGNTEAFF
TRBV28	TRBJ1-5	TRBD1	NA	TGTGCCAGCAGTTTATCCCCACAGGGGGCAGTTGATCAGCCCCAGCATTTT	CASSLSPQGAVDQPQHF
TRBV7-8	TRBJ2-5	TRBD2	NA	TGTGCCAGCAGCTTGCTTAGCGGGAGGGGAGAGACCCAGTACTTC	CASSLLSGRGETQYF
TRBV27	TRBJ1-1	NA	NA	TGTGCCAGCAGTTTTCGGGGGGCGGATGAAGCTTTCTTT	CASSFRGADEAFF
TRBV5-4	TRBJ1-2	NA	few	TGTGCCAGCAGCTTGGACAGGGACGCTGGCTACACCTTC	CASSLDRDAGYTF
TRBV28	TRBJ1-4	NA	NA	TGTGCCAGCAGTGCTTCGGGACGGGATGAAAAACTGTTTTTT	CASSASGRDEKLFF
TRBV11-2	TRBJ2-7	TRBD1	NA	TGTGCCAGCAGCCCGGGACAGGGCACCGAGCAGTACTTC	CASSPGQGTEQYF
TRBV27	TRBJ1-5	TRBD1	NA	TGTGCCAGCAGTGCGACAGGGGGGTTTCAGCCCCAGCATTTT	CASSATGGFQPQHF
TRBV14	TRBJ1-2	NA	few	TGTGCCAGCAGCCAAGGCCTGGGGGTTGACTATGGCTACACCTTC	CASSQGLGVDYGYTF
TRBV7-2	TRBJ2-7	TRBD1	NA	TGTGCCAGCAGCTGGACAGGCTACGAGCAGTACTTC	CASSWTGYEQYF
TRBV5-1	TRBJ2-1	TRBD1	NA	TGCGCCAGCAGCCCTGAGGGGGACAGGATATACCGACCTTCCTACAATGAGCAGTTCTTC	CASSPEGDRIYRPSYNEQFF
TRBV28	TRBJ1-1	NA	few	TGTGCCAGCAGTTTGTCGAGAGGATTGAACACTGAAGCTTTCTTT	CASSLSRGLNTEAFF
TRBV5-5	TRBJ1-4	NA	NA	TGTGCCAGCAGCTTGGTGCAGGGATCTAATGAAAAACTGTTTTTT	CASSLVQGSNEKLFF
TRBV4-2	TRBJ2-1	TRBD1	NA	TGTGCCAGCAGGCTAGGGGGCGGGGAGCAGTTCTTC	CASRLGGGEQFF
TRBV7-2	TRBJ1-1	NA	NA	TGTGCCAGCAGCTTAGGGTACACTGAAGCTTTCTTT	CASSLGYTEAFF
TRBV28	TRBJ2-7	NA	NA	TGTGCCAGCAGGGCCGGGACGGGGAGCTCCTACGAGCAGTACTTC	CASRAGTGSSYEQYF
TRBV4-1	TRBJ1-2	NA	NA	TGCGCCAGCAGCCAAGAGGGGGGGGATAACTATGGCTACACCTTC	CASSQEGGDNYGYTF
TRBV5-8	TRBJ2-1	TRBD1	NA	TGTGCCAGCAGCTTGGGACCGACAGGGAATGAGCAGTTCTTC	CASSLGPTGNEQFF
TRBV6-6	TRBJ2-3	TRBD1	NA	TGTGCCAGCAGTTATTCCGGACAGGGGACAGATACGCAGTATTTT	CASSYSGQGTDTQYF
TRBV4-1	TRBJ2-3	TRBD2	NA	TGCGCCAGCAGCCAGGAGACTAGCGGCACAGATACGCAGTATTTT	CASSQETSGTDTQYF
TRBV5-1	TRBJ2-7	TRBD1	NA	TGCGCCAGCAGCACCGGACAGGGAGCCAACGAGCAGTACTTC	CASSTGQGANEQYF
TRBV19	TRBJ2-2	NA	few	TGTGCCAGTAGTATGAGGGGAACCGGGGAGCTGTTTTTT	CASSMRGTGELFF
TRBV5-6	TRBJ2-7	NA	NA	TGTGCCAGCAGGGGGAGAACGTCAGTCTACGAGCAGTACTTC	CASRGRTSVYEQYF
TRBV10-3	TRBJ1-5	NA	NA	TGTGCCATCAGTGAGTCGCAGGGAGGCAATCAGCCCCAGCATTTT	CAISESQGGNQPQHF
TRBV7-2	TRBJ2-2	NA	NA	TGTGCCAGCAGCTTAGTCGAAGGCGGGGAGCTGTTTTTT	CASSLVEGGELFF
TRBV6-5	TRBJ2-7	TRBD1	NA	TGTGCCAGCAGCCCGGGACAGAGCTCCTACGAGCAGTACTTC	CASSPGQSSYEQYF
TRBV4-1	TRBJ1-2	NA	once	TGCGCCAGCAGCCAAGGCGGGTTAAACTATGGCTACACCTTC	CASSQGGLNYGYTF
TRBV5-1	TRBJ2-1	NA	NA	TGCGCCAGCAGCTTCGTCGATAGCGCGTCGGGGGATGAGCAGTTCTTC	CASSFVDSASGDEQFF
TRBV15	TRBJ1-1	NA	NA	TGTGCCACCAGCAGAGAAGGAGGGGCTGAGGCTGAAGCTTTCTTT	CATSREGGAEAEAFF
TRBV5-6	TRBJ1-2	TRBD1	NA	TGTGCCAGCAGCTTGTTTACAGGGGGTGAATATGGCTACACCTTC	CASSLFTGGEYGYTF
TRBV6-5	TRBJ1-4	TRBD1	NA	TGTGCCAGCAGTTCCGTCACCCAGGGGGCCTATGAAAAACTGTTTTTT	CASSSVTQGAYEKLFF
TRBV10-1	TRBJ2-1	NA	NA	TGCGCCAGCAGCCCCGCGGCAGGGTGTGAGCAGTTCTTC	CASSPAAGCEQFF